The 32 T cell receptor beta chains below were found in one sample sequenced in a study of TIL therapy for anti-PD-1-resistant metastatic lung cancer. Time point meaning: pre-treatment sample, taken before nivolumab and TIL therapy. Most excised metastases sampled were pleural nodules or supraclavicular lymph nodes. Sequencing used immunoSEQ v3. TCRdb's table, derived via immunoSEQ multiplex PCR, lists solely in-frame clones and lacks some. Among about 48,000 clones listed, less than 85% were seen once. The source material was tumor tissue, sampled at baseline. The source of these receptors is a person aged 25 to 79 with non-small cell lung cancer.

The chain joins TRBV10-2 to TRBJ2-1, with D perhaps matching TRBD2 (5 bases). CDR1 WSHSY and CDR2 SAAADI come from the germline V gene. The CDR3 covers 12 residues. V dropped 8 bases and J dropped 7 bases, with 12 bases sitting between them. Here the CDR3 DNA reads TGCGCCAGCGGGAGATTCTGGAATGAGCAGTTCTTC. Translating gives CASGRFWNEQFF.

This chain joins TRBV28 and TRBJ2-1; 14 bases agree with TRBD2. V shed 6 bases, J shed 7 bases, and the junction held 8 bases outside the gene matches. The germline V gene has CDR1 MDHEN and CDR2 SYDVKM. The length of the CDR3 is 16 residues. The CDR3 protein is CASSLTWTSGRNEQFF. The CDR3 region has the DNA TGTGCCAGCAGCCTGACCTGGACTAGCGGGAGGAATGAGCAGTTCTTC.

This sequence joins TRBV29-1 and TRBJ1-4; 7 bases align to TRBD1. Germline V gene sequence: CDR1 SQVTM, CDR2 ANQGSEA. Losses at the gene ends were 3 bases for V and 1 base for J; bases not matched to a gene: 5. The length of the CDR3 is 15 residues. CDR3 coding DNA: TGCAGCGTTGACGAAGGGGGCGGAACTAATGAAAAACTGTTTTTT. This codes for CSVDEGGGTNEKLFF.

This chain joins TRBV11-3 and TRBJ2-3; the match to TRBD2 covers 10 bases. This CDR3 comprises 16 residues. V gave up 1 base and J gave up 0 bases; unmatched junction bases: 1. Per the germline V gene, CDR1 is SGHNT and CDR2 is YENEEA. Here the CDR3 reads CASSLGTSGSTDTQYF. The CDR3 DNA is TGTGCCAGCAGCTTAGGGACTAGCGGAAGCACAGATACGCAGTATTTT.

This clone showed up just once. This chain connects TRBV19 to TRBJ2-2; 8 nucleotides align to TRBD2. The CDR3 sequence is 16 residues long. The ends lost 3 bases at V and 3 bases at J; junction bases unmatched: 6. Germline CDR1 is LNHDA and CDR2 is SQIVND (reference sequence). The CDR3 DNA reads TGTGCCAGTAGTATTTGGACTAGCAGATACACCGGGGAGCTGTTTTTT. Translating gives CASSIWTSRYTGELFF.

This sequence joins TRBV6-6 and TRBJ1-5, with TRBD1 matching over 8 bases. Germline trimming cut 6 bases from V and 1 base from J; bases unmatched to any gene: 8. The CDR3 spans 16 residues. Germline V lookup: CDR1 MNHNY, CDR2 SVGAGI (reference sequence). The CDR3 sequence: CASSTLTGVSNQPQHF. The CDR3 nucleotides are TGTGCCAGCAGCACTCTGACAGGGGTGAGCAATCAGCCCCAGCATTTT.

This clone has a handful of counts. CDR3 nucleotide sequence: TGTGCCACCCGGGTTGTCGATGGCTACACCTTC. Encoded protein: CATRVVDGYTF. The rearrangement uses TRBV28 and TRBJ1-2; no firm D call. V was cut by 10 bases and J by 6 bases, with 12 bases left in between. This CDR3 is built from 11 residues. From germline, CDR1 is MDHEN and CDR2 SYDVKM.

The chain combines TRBV19 with TRBJ1-5; no reliable D call. V lost 3 bases, J lost 3 bases, and 9 bases lay in between. The CDR3 has 14 amino acids. Germline V gives CDR1 LNHDA, CDR2 SQIVND (reference sequence). The CDR3 DNA follows: TGTGCCAGTAGTATTGGGGAGGCCAATCAGCCCCAGCATTTT. Its translation: CASSIGEANQPQHF.

V usage is TRBV7-6 and J usage is TRBJ2-2; D not certain. Germline V CDR1 and CDR2: SGHVS, FNYEAQ. V was clipped by 4 bases and J by 5 bases, with 8 bases between them. There are 13 residues in the CDR3. This CDR3 reads CASSSIVTGELFF. The CDR3, as DNA: TGTGCCAGCAGCTCGATAGTAACCGGGGAGCTGTTTTTT.

This clone was observed a handful of times. The chain carries TRBV6-5 and TRBJ2-2; no clear D. The CDR3 covers 13 residues. With 7 bases removed from V and 0 bases from J, the gap between germline ends came to 6 bases. Germline assignment: CDR1 MNHEY and CDR2 SVGAGI. For the CDR3, the DNA is TGTGCCAGCATTTATACGAACACCGGGGAGCTGTTTTTT. It encodes CASIYTNTGELFF.

The V call is TRBV7-8, the J call TRBJ1-5; D is undetermined. The CDR3 sequence is 14 residues long. Trimming removed 0 bases from V and 5 bases from J, with 8 bases in between. Germline assignment: CDR1 SGHVS and CDR2 FQNEAQ. CDR3 DNA: TGTGCCAGCAGCTTAGCTGTTCGGGATCAGCCCCAGCATTTT. This gives the protein CASSLAVRDQPQHF.

The chain has TRBV5-6 and TRBJ2-5, with TRBD2 matching over 14 bases. With V trimmed by 4 bases and J by 3 bases, 2 bases remained unmatched. The length of the CDR3 is 15 residues. Germline CDR1 is SGHDT and CDR2 is YYEEEE. The CDR3 spells CASSETSGGEETQYF. The CDR3 coding sequence is TGTGCCAGCAGCGAGACTAGCGGGGGGGAAGAGACCCAGTACTTC.

V usage is TRBV28 and J usage is TRBJ2-3, with TRBD2 identical over 9 bases. V gave up 4 bases and J gave up 1 base; unmatched junction bases: 6. Germline V CDR1 and CDR2: MDHEN, SYDVKM. The CDR3 totals 16 residues. The CDR3 sequence: CASSSPRTSGTDTQYF. The CDR3 region has the DNA TGTGCCAGCAGTTCACCCCGGACTAGCGGCACAGATACGCAGTATTTT.

The chain couples TRBV9 to TRBJ1-2; D perhaps matches TRBD1 (5 bases). There are 13 residues in the CDR3. The V and J ends lost 0 bases and 8 bases respectively, with 11 bases between them. Germline V lookup: CDR1 SGDLS, CDR2 YYNGEE. The CDR3 region has the DNA TGTGCCAGCAGCGTAGAGGGGTTAAGGGGCTACACCTTC. Translation gives CASSVEGLRGYTF.

The chain uses TRBV15 and TRBJ2-3, with D perhaps matching TRBD2 (5 bases). Germline V gives CDR1 LNHNV, CDR2 YYDKDF (reference sequence). CDR3 length equals 15 residues. V was cut by 0 bases and J by 6 bases, with 13 bases left in between. The CDR3 region has the DNA TGTGCCACCAGCAGAGAAGCCAGAGAGGGCGATACGCAGTATTTT. Translated, it gives CATSREAREGDTQYF.

The chain couples TRBV9 to TRBJ2-3, with D uncertain. This CDR3 spans 15 amino acids. V lost 1 base and J lost 3, with 12 bases in between. Germline CDR1 and CDR2: SGDLS and YYNGEE. CDR3 bases: TGTGCCAGCAGCGTAAGCACCGGATGGACAGATACGCAGTATTTT. Translating gives CASSVSTGWTDTQYF. The whole variable domain, remainder taken from reference TRBV9 and TRBJ2-3, is DSGVTQTPKHLITATGQRVTLRCSPRSGDLSVYWYQQSLDQGLQFLIQYYNGEERAKGNILERFSAQQFPDLHSELNLSSLELGDSALYFCASSVSTGWTDTQYFGPGTRLTVL.

The chain employs TRBV12-5 and TRBJ2-5, with a weak D call TRBD2 (5 bases). This CDR3 region has 14 residues. In germline, CDR1 is LGHNT, CDR2 FRNRAP. The germline V and J ends were trimmed by 6 bases and 4 bases, with 15 bases remaining between them. The CDR3 DNA is TGTGCTAGTGGCTACTCGGGATTGGGAGAGACCCAGTACTTC. Encoded protein: CASGYSGLGETQYF.

This chain uses TRBV14 with TRBJ1-2; no reliable D call. The length of the CDR3 is 12 residues. V was shortened by 2 bases and J by 4 bases, with 5 bases between the two germline ends. Per the germline V gene, CDR1 is SGHDN and CDR2 is FVKESK. CDR3 in amino acids: CASSQLPYGYTF. The CDR3, as DNA: TGTGCCAGCAGCCAACTCCCCTATGGCTACACCTTC.

This clone was seen only a few times. The DNA for the CDR3 is TGTGCCAGCAGTTCGTTTCAGACTAATGAAAAACTGTTTTTT. Protein: CASSSFQTNEKLFF. The chain uses TRBV6-1 and TRBJ1-4; D gene ambiguous. Germline CDR1 is MNHNS and CDR2 is SASEGT. V gave up 5 bases and J gave up 2 bases, with 9 bases separating them. The CDR3 is 14 amino acids.

This clone was detected only a few times. An end of the junction differs from the germline gene, which may be a read error. The chain uses TRBV7-9 and TRBJ2-7; 8 nucleotides align to TRBD2. Germline V gives CDR1 SEHNR, CDR2 FQNEAQ (reference sequence). The CDR3 length is 12 residues. The CDR3 loop is CASSLAHGLADF. In DNA, the CDR3 is TGTGCCAGCAGCTTAGCGCACGGACTAGCCGACTTC.

CDR3 region: CASSLDLGVRPEQYF. CDR3 in DNA: TGCGCCAGCAGCTTGGATCTCGGGGTGCGTCCCGAGCAGTACTTC. The chain joins TRBV5-1 to TRBJ2-7; possibly TRBD2 for D (5 bases). Germline loops: CDR1 SGHRS, CDR2 YFSETQ. Trimming left V 0 bases short and J 6 bases short, with 16 bases between. The CDR3 spans 15 residues. Full variable domain (remainder filled in from reference TRBV5-1 and TRBJ2-7): KAGVTQTPRYLIKTRGQQVTLSCSPISGHRSVSWYQQTPGQGLQFLFEYFSETQRNKGNFPGRFSGRQFSNSRSEMNVSTLELGDSALYLCASSLDLGVRPEQYFGPGTRLTVT.

The chain employs TRBV2 and TRBJ2-6; D is undetermined. The ends were cut back, 7 bases at V and 2 bases at J, with 9 bases in the middle. Germline CDR1 reads SNHLY; CDR2 reads FYNNEI. This CDR3 region has 14 residues. The CDR3 sequence is CASTPRAGANVLTF. CDR3 nucleotide sequence: TGTGCCAGCACTCCCAGAGCTGGGGCCAACGTCCTGACTTTC.

There are a few counts of this clone. The J gene is TRBJ2-5, the V gene TRBV2, with D perhaps matching TRBD2 (6 bases). The CDR3 runs 13 residues. V was pared by 8 bases and J by 0 bases, with 10 bases between. Germline CDR1 and CDR2: SNHLY and FYNNEI. This CDR3 reads CASLAAYQETQYF. The CDR3 DNA sequence: TGTGCCAGCTTAGCGGCGTACCAAGAGACCCAGTACTTC.

This chain uses TRBV29-1 with TRBJ2-7; D remains unclear. The V gene's germline CDR1 is SQVTM and CDR2 ANQGSEA. The CDR3 has 11 amino acids. Trimming removed 2 bases at V and 0 bases at J, with 2 bases between. CDR3 region: CSVESSYEQYF. The CDR3 DNA reads as TGCAGCGTTGAAAGCTCCTACGAGCAGTACTTC.

The chain uses TRBV30 and TRBJ2-6; a weak D match, TRBD2 (5 bases). Trimming pared 4 bases from V and 2 bases from J, leaving 9 bases between. The CDR3 length is 14 residues. CDR1 and CDR2 from the germline V gene are GTSNPN and SVGIG (reference sequence). CDR3 DNA: TGTGCCTGGAAGCGGTTCCCTGGGGCCAACGTCCTGACTTTC. This sequence encodes CAWKRFPGANVLTF.

The chain carries TRBV6-1 and TRBJ1-1, with D possibly being TRBD1 (5 bases). The V end was cut by 7 bases, the J end by 1 base, with 16 bases between. Germline lookup yields CDR1 MNHNS and CDR2 SASEGT. This CDR3 contains 15 residues. The DNA of the CDR3 is TGTGCCAGCAATGGACACCTTACTAGGAACACTGAAGCTTTCTTT. It translates to CASNGHLTRNTEAFF.

V is TRBV29-1 and J is TRBJ2-1; 7 bases line up with TRBD1. The CDR3 is 13 amino acids. V shed 1 base, J shed 8 bases, and the junction held 5 bases outside the gene matches. Germline V gives CDR1 SQVTM, CDR2 ANQGSEA. The CDR3 protein is CSVEGEGGHEQFF. In nucleotides, the CDR3 is TGCAGCGTTGAAGGGGAAGGGGGCCATGAGCAGTTCTTC.

This clone was seen more than once but under ten times. The same CDR3 can be traced to other DNA sequences in this sample. The V gene is TRBV5-1, the J gene TRBJ2-2; the D is unclear. Trimming stripped 5 bases from V and 0 bases from J, with 11 bases between. The CDR3 runs 15 residues. In germline, CDR1 is SGHRS, CDR2 YFSETQ. The CDR3 is CASRPDGTNTGELFF. The DNA for the CDR3 is TGCGCCAGCAGGCCGGACGGCACGAACACCGGGGAGCTGTTTTTT. Full variable domain (missing parts from reference TRBV5-1 and TRBJ2-2): KAGVTQTPRYLIKTRGQQVTLSCSPISGHRSVSWYQQTPGQGLQFLFEYFSETQRNKGNFPGRFSGRQFSNSRSEMNVSTLELGDSALYLCASRPDGTNTGELFFGEGSRLTVL.

This clone was seen at least ten times. This chain links TRBV19 with TRBJ1-5, with TRBD1 as a possible D gene (6 bases). Germline V gene sequence: CDR1 LNHDA, CDR2 SQIVND (reference sequence). Trimming took 4 bases from V and 7 from J, leaving 14 bases between them. This CDR3 contains 14 residues. The CDR3 reads CASSTQGMGQPQHF. The DNA for the CDR3 is TGTGCCAGTAGTACACAGGGTATGGGGCAGCCCCAGCATTTT. Drawing the rest from reference TRBV19 and TRBJ1-5, the complete variable domain is DGGITQSPKYLFRKEGQNVTLSCEQNLNHDAMYWYRQDPGQGLRLIYYSQIVNDFQKGDIAEGYSVSREKKESFPLTVTSAQKNPTAFYLCASSTQGMGQPQHFGDGTRLSIL.

This chain connects TRBV6-1 to TRBJ1-5; the D is unclear. From germline, CDR1 is MNHNS and CDR2 SASEGT. This CDR3 spans 14 amino acids. Trimming left V 4 bases short and J 0 bases short, with 7 bases between. CDR3 coding DNA: TGTGCCAGCAGTGTTAGCCGTAGCAATCAGCCCCAGCATTTT. It codes for CASSVSRSNQPQHF.

The J gene is TRBJ1-4, the V gene TRBV9; D remains ambiguous. Deletions cut 10 bases from V and 11 bases from J, with 9 bases between. The germline V gene encodes CDR1 SGDLS and CDR2 YYNGEE. This CDR3 has 9 residues. The CDR3 sequence: CALNSKLFF. The DNA for the CDR3 is TGTGCCCTCAATAGTAAACTGTTTTTT.

V usage is TRBV5-6 and J usage is TRBJ1-3, with D possibly being TRBD1 (6 bases). CDR1 is SGHDT, CDR2 YYEEEE, per germline. The CDR3 spans 17 residues. The ends were cut back, 4 bases at V and 1 base at J, with 18 bases in the middle. The CDR3 protein is CASSHVRDTSSGNTIYF. CDR3 DNA: TGTGCCAGCAGCCACGTCCGGGACACCTCTTCTGGAAACACCATATATTTT.